The rows below give T cell receptor beta chains drawn from one sample of a study of control samples from healthy donors and cancer patients. Generated by immunoSEQ multiplex PCR, the TCRdb table keeps only in-frame clones and is missing some. The sample holds about 220,000 clones, 85% to 95% seen once. The sequencing input was blood. All receptors derive from a man between 50 and 59 years old in good health. Both conserved end residues are part of each CDR3. The D gene is left open where the match is weak. Clone size appears in some rows only: once, few, many, or a class for an expanded clone.

>17|TRBJ1-6|NA|TRBV19|NA
CASRGRTESSYNSPLHF
TGTGCCAGTAGGGGGCGGACGGAAAGCTCCTATAATTCACCCCTCCACTTT
>14|TRBJ2-2|NA|TRBV7-2|NA
CASSPNRAIGELFF
TGTGCCAGCAGCCCAAACAGGGCCATCGGGGAGCTGTTTTTT
>14|TRBJ1-2|NA|TRBV5-5|NA
CASSPWGANYGYTF
TGTGCCAGCAGCCCGTGGGGGGCAAACTATGGCTACACCTTC
>15|TRBJ2-6|NA|TRBV5-4|NA
CASSSLGAGANVLTF
TGTGCCAGCAGCTCCCTGGGGGCTGGGGCCAACGTCCTGACTTTC
>14|TRBJ2-3|NA|TRBV10-1|NA
CASSEDGTTDTQYF
TGCGCCAGCAGTGAGGACGGGACCACAGATACGCAGTATTTT
>15|TRBJ1-4|NA|TRBV11-2|NA
CASSRRGSVNEKLFF
TGTGCCAGCAGCCGTCGAGGGTCTGTTAATGAAAAACTGTTTTTT
>13|TRBJ1-3|NA|TRBV28|NA
CASLTGFGNTIYF
TGTGCCAGCCTAACGGGATTTGGAAACACCATATATTTT
>17|TRBJ2-5|TRBD2|TRBV9|NA
CASSVGVTSGGQETQYF
TGTGCCAGCAGCGTAGGGGTCACTAGCGGGGGGCAAGAGACCCAGTACTTC
>14|TRBJ1-2|NA|TRBV7-9|NA
CASSFERPGYGYTF
TGTGCCAGCAGCTTTGAACGCCCGGGCTATGGCTACACCTTC
>18|TRBJ1-4|NA|TRBV9|NA
CASSSLGRWGTTNEKLFF
TGTGCCAGCAGCTCTCTCGGCCGGTGGGGGACAACTAATGAAAAACTGTTTTTT
>19|TRBJ1-3|NA|TRBV7-2|NA
CASSYELPSTASSGNTIYF
TGTGCCAGCAGCTACGAACTCCCCTCAACAGCAAGCTCTGGAAACACCATATATTTT
>17|TRBJ1-6|NA|TRBV9|NA
CASSVSPGSSYNSPLHF
TGTGCCAGCAGCGTATCACCGGGGAGCTCCTATAATTCACCCCTCCACTTT
>17|TRBJ2-3|TRBD1|TRBV28|NA
CASSSPLGQSSGDTQYF
TGTGCCAGCAGTTCCCCCCTGGGACAGTCCAGCGGAGATACGCAGTATTTT
>14|TRBJ2-6|NA|TRBV19|NA
CASSRGNGANVLTF
TGTGCCAGTAGCCGGGGAAATGGGGCCAACGTCCTGACTTTC
>14|TRBJ1-2|NA|TRBV12-1|NA
CASSFVLEVYGYTF
TGTGCCAGCAGCTTTGTATTAGAGGTCTATGGCTACACCTTC
>20|TRBJ1-5|NA|TRBV4-1|NA
CASSQVQGQGGTMSNQPQHF
TGCGCCAGCAGCCAAGTTCAGGGGCAAGGGGGGACCATGAGCAATCAGCCCCAGCATTTT
>15|TRBJ2-7|NA|TRBV7-2|few
CASSLASQGTLGQYF
TGTGCCAGCAGCTTAGCGAGTCAGGGGACCCTAGGGCAGTACTTC
>13|TRBJ2-5|NA|TRBV7-9|once
CASSVRDPGAQYF
TGTGCCAGCAGCGTACGGGACCCCGGGGCCCAGTACTTC
>14|TRBJ2-2|NA|TRBV18|NA
CASSPPQNTGELFF
TGTGCCAGCTCACCACCCCAGAACACCGGGGAGCTGTTTTTT
>16|TRBJ2-3|TRBD1|TRBV5-1|NA
CASSGTGQLSTDTQYF
TGCGCCAGCAGCGGGACGGGACAGCTTAGCACAGATACGCAGTATTTT
>15|TRBJ1-2|TRBD1|TRBV5-1|NA
CASSVPGQLPEGYTF
TGCGCCAGCAGCGTACCGGGACAGCTGCCTGAGGGCTACACCTTC
>13|TRBJ1-2|NA|TRBV6-6|NA
CASSRQFNYGYTF
TGTGCCAGCAGCAGACAGTTTAACTATGGCTACACCTTC
>14|TRBJ1-2|NA|TRBV7-9|NA
CASNSASRVDGYTF
TGTGCCAGCAACTCAGCCAGCAGGGTTGATGGCTACACCTTC
>14|TRBJ1-2|NA|TRBV6-5|once
CASSPRVTSYGYTF
TGTGCCAGCAGCCCCCGAGTGACCTCCTACGGCTACACCTTC
>14|TRBJ2-5|NA|TRBV5-6|once
CASSRQGSQETQYF
TGTGCCAGCAGCCGGCAGGGCAGCCAAGAGACCCAGTACTTC
>16|TRBJ2-7|NA|TRBV27|NA
CASSLDPRGFGDEQYF
TGTGCCAGCAGTTTAGACCCCCGGGGATTTGGGGACGAGCAGTACTTC
>14|TRBJ2-3|NA|TRBV11-3|NA
CASSFGRGTDTQYF
TGTGCCAGCAGCTTCGGCAGGGGCACAGATACGCAGTATTTT
>15|TRBJ1-2|NA|TRBV28|NA
CASTPSGDTNYGYTF
TGTGCCAGCACCCCCTCGGGAGATACTAACTATGGCTACACCTTC
>12|TRBJ1-2|NA|TRBV6-5|NA
CASTKGAIGYTF
TGTGCCAGCACCAAAGGGGCGATCGGCTACACCTTC
>18|TRBJ2-5|TRBD2|TRBV15|NA
CATSRRRTSGGYQETQYF
TGTGCCACCAGCCGAAGGCGGACTAGCGGGGGGTACCAAGAGACCCAGTACTTC